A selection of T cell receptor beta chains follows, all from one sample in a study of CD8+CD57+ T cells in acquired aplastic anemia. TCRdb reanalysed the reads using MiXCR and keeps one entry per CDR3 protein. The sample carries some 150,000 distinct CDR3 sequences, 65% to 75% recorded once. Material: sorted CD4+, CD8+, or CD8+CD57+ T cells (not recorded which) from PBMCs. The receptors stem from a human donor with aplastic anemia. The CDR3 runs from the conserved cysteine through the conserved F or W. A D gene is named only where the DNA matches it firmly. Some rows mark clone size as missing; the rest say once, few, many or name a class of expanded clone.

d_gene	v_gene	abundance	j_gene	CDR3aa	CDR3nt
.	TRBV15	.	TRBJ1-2	CATSGGVSYGYTF	TGTGCCACCAGCGGGGGAGTTAGCTATGGCTACACCTTC
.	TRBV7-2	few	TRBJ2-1	CASSLAGRSYNEQFF	TGTGCCAGCAGCTTAGCGGGGAGGTCCTACAATGAGCAGTTCTTC
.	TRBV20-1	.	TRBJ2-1	CSARDQPGFKNEQFF	TGCAGTGCTAGAGATCAACCGGGGTTTAAGAATGAGCAGTTCTTC
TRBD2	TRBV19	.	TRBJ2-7	CARETSGDSYEQYF	TGTGCTAGAGAGACTAGCGGGGACTCCTACGAGCAGTACTTC
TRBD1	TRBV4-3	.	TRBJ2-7	CASSQEWTGGAEQYF	TGCGCCAGCAGCCAAGAGTGGACAGGGGGTGCCGAGCAGTACTTC
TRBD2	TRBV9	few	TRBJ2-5	CASSVEGLESETQYF	TGTGCTAGCAGTGTAGAGGGACTAGAGTCAGAGACCCAGTACTTC
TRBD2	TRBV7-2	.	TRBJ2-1	CASSLRGETSGSYNEQFF	TGTGCCAGCAGCTTGAGAGGAGAAACTAGCGGGTCCTACAATGAGCAGTTCTTC
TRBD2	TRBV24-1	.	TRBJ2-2	CATSDLVAGDWSTGELFF	TGTGCCACCAGTGATTTGGTAGCGGGAGATTGGAGCACCGGGGAGCTGTTTTTT
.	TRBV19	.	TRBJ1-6	CASSSEGSYNSPLHF	TGTGCCAGTAGTTCCGAGGGTTCCTATAATTCACCCCTCCACTTT
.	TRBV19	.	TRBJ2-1	CASSSGGERFF	TGTGCCAGTAGTAGCGGTGGTGAGCGGTTCTTC
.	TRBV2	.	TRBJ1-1	CASSGGSARAEAFF	TGTGCCAGCAGTGGAGGGTCCGCCCGGGCTGAAGCTTTCTTT
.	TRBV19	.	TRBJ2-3	CASSMVVSGGPTTYTQYF	TGTGCCAGTAGTATGGTCGTGTCTGGGGGCCCTACCACATATACGCAGTATTTT
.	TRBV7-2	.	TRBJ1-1	CASSLLPGDTEAFF	TGTGCCAGCAGCTTACTTCCGGGTGACACTGAAGCTTTCTTT
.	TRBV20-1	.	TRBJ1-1	CSAPLWGRDTEAFF	TGCAGTGCCCCCCTTTGGGGCAGGGACACTGAAGCTTTCTTT
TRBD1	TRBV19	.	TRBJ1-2	CASSLGRGYGYTF	TGTGCCAGTAGTTTAGGCAGGGGGTATGGCTACACCTTC
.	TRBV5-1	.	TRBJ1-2	CASSLVVNYGYTF	TGCGCCAGCAGCTTGGTCGTCAACTATGGCTACACCTTC
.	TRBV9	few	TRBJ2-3	CASSPDFTDTQYF	TGTGCCAGCAGCCCCGACTTCACAGATACGCAGTATTTT
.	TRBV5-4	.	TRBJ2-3	CASSSLGGHTQYF	TGTGCCAGTAGTAGCCTCGGGGGTCATACGCAGTATTTT
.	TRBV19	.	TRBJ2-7	CASSPHGTVTYEQYF	TGTGCCAGTAGTCCTCATGGGACCGTTACCTACGAGCAGTACTTC
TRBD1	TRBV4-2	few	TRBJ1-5	CASSQDRTGTQPQHF	TGTGCCAGCAGCCAAGACCGGACAGGTACTCAGCCCCAGCATTTT
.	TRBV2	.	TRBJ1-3	CASKSSARTGNTIYF	TGTGCCAGCAAATCTAGTGCTAGGACTGGAAACACCATATATTTT
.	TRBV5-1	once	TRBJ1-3	CASSLEGSGNTIYF	TGCGCCAGCAGCTTGGAAGGCTCTGGAAACACCATATATTTT
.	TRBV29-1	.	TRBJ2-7	CSVATQIYEQYF	TGCAGCGTTGCCACCCAAATCTACGAGCAGTACTTC
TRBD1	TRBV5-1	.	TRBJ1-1	CASGTGSGNTEAFF	TGCGCCAGTGGGACAGGGTCGGGCAACACTGAAGCTTTCTTT
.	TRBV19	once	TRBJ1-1	CASSIGAGNTEAFF	TGTGCCAGTAGTATAGGGGCGGGGAACACTGAAGCTTTCTTT
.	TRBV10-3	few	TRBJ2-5	CAISGQSQETQYF	TGTGCCATCAGCGGACAGTCCCAAGAGACCCAGTACTTC
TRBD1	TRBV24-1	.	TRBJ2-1	CATSPPGWGQGAGEQFF	TGTGCCACCAGTCCGCCGGGTTGGGGACAGGGGGCCGGTGAGCAGTTCTTC
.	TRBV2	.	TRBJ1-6	CASTLAGNGSPLHF	TGTGCCAGCACCCTGGCGGGGAATGGTTCACCCCTCCACTTT
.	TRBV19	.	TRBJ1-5	CASSTGGLSNQPQHF	TGTGCCAGTAGTACCGGGGGTTTGAGCAATCAGCCCCAGCATTTT
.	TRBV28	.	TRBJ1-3	CASSFSRGSTIYF	TGTGCCAGCAGTTTTTCCCGGGGAAGCACCATATATTTT
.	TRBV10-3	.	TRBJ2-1	CATLQGKEFF	TGTGCCACCTTACAGGGTAAAGAGTTCTTC
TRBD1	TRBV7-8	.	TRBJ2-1	CASSLEGTGVSYNEQFF	TGTGCCAGCAGCTTAGAAGGGACAGGGGTGTCCTACAATGAGCAGTTCTTC
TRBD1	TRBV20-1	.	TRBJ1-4	CSASRQGEKLFF	TGCAGTGCTAGCCGACAGGGTGAAAAACTGTTTTTT
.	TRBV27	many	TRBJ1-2	CASSFLDSYGYTF	TGTGCCAGCAGCTTCCTGGACAGCTATGGCTACACCTTC
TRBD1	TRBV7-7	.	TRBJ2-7	CASSLGTGLDEQYF	TGTGCTAGCAGCTTAGGGACAGGGCTCGACGAGCAGTACTTC
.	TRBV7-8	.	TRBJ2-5	CASNPLLSQETQYF	TGTGCCAGCAACCCGTTGCTGTCCCAAGAGACCCAGTACTTC
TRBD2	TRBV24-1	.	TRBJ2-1	CATSSGAGGPREQFF	TGTGCCACCAGCTCGGGAGCGGGAGGGCCCCGGGAGCAGTTCTTC
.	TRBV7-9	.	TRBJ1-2	CASSPRDTLLVYGYTF	TGTGCCAGCAGCCCGAGGGACACCCTTCTTGTCTATGGCTACACCTTC
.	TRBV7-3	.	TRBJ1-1	CASSPMRGAEAFF	TGTGCCAGCAGCCCCATGCGGGGGGCCGAAGCTTTCTTT
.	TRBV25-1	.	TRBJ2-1	CASLSLAYEQFF	TGTGCCAGCCTGAGCCTAGCCTATGAGCAGTTCTTC
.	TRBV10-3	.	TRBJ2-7	CAIKHDSYEQYF	TGTGCCATCAAGCACGATTCCTACGAGCAGTACTTC
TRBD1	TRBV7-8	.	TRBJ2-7	CASSQSGTGAYEQYF	TGCGCCAGCAGCCAGTCCGGGACAGGAGCCTACGAGCAGTACTTC
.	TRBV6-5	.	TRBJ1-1	CASSKPQGEAFF	TGTGCCAGCAGTAAGCCACAGGGAGAAGCTTTCTTT
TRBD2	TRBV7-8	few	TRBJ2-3	CASSLAYGGGTLDTQYF	TGTGCCAGCAGCTTAGCGTACGGCGGGGGGACGCTAGATACGCAGTATTTT
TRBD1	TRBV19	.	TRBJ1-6	CASSPSIRGFDNSPRHF	TGTGCCAGTAGTCCCTCCATCAGGGGGTTTGATAATTCACCCCGCCACTTT
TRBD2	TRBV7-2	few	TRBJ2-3	CASSFLPAGGRTDTQYF	TGTGCCAGCAGCTTTCTTCCAGCGGGAGGGCGCACAGATACGCAGTATTTT
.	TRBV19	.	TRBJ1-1	CASSESMNTEAFF	TGTGCCAGTAGTGAGTCAATGAACACTGAAGCTTTCTTT
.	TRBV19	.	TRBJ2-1	CASSMRASSNEQFF	TGTGCCAGTAGTATGCGGGCTAGCAGCAATGAGCAGTTCTTC
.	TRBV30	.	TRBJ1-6	CAWSPTMDSPLHF	TGTGCCTGGAGCCCAACTATGGATTCACCCCTCCACTTT
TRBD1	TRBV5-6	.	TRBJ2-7	CASSTTGGSYEQYF	TGTGCCAGCAGCACCACAGGGGGCTCCTACGAGCAGTACTTC
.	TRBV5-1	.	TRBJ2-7	CASRLGGDSYEQYF	TGCGCCAGCAGATTAGGGGGAGACTCCTACGAGCAGTACTTC
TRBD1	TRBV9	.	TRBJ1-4	CASTRTGEGEKLFF	TGTGCCAGCACCCGGACAGGGGAAGGTGAAAAACTGTTTTTT
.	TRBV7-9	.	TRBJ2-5	CASSLVIGPQETQYF	TGTGCCAGCAGCTTAGTAATCGGACCTCAGGAGACCCAGTACTTC
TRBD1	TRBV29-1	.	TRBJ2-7	CSVRTGPYEQYF	TGCAGCGTAAGGACAGGCCCCTACGAGCAGTACTTC